Detailed here is one T cell receptor (beta chain). In the original processing: Scientists estimated how many nucleated cells there were by amplifying reference gene primers. Sequenced by immunoSEQ multiplex PCR; TCRdb stores in-frame clones only, minus some. V, J and clone size are those of that table, while D and trimming were read from the DNA. Among about 100,000 clones, over 75% were seen once, and the ten largest hold 5.5% to 8%. This record comes from a study of blood T cell repertoires in COVID-19. Study information: There were acute and convalescent COVID-19 samples, and they came from the United States, Italy and Spain.

The CDR3 runs 14 residues. The germline V gene encodes CDR1 SGHNT and CDR2 YYREEE (reference sequence). V was clipped by 0 bases and J by 3 bases, with 9 bases between them. This chain uses TRBV5-4 with TRBJ1-1; weak D call: TRBD1 (5 bases). This TCR derives from an older woman with acute or convalescent COVID-19. Sequencing was performed on peripheral blood. The CDR3 bases are TGTGCCAGCAGCTTGGGACGGGGGGACACTGAAGCTTTCTTT. Protein sequence: CASSLGRGDTEAFF. The complete variable domain, with remaining parts taken from reference TRBV5-4 and TRBJ1-1, reads ETGVTQSPTHLIKTRGQQVTLRCSSQSGHNTVSWYQQALGQGPQFIFQYYREEENGRGNFPPRFSGLQFPNYSSELNVNALELDDSALYLCASSLGRGDTEAFFGQGTRLTVV.